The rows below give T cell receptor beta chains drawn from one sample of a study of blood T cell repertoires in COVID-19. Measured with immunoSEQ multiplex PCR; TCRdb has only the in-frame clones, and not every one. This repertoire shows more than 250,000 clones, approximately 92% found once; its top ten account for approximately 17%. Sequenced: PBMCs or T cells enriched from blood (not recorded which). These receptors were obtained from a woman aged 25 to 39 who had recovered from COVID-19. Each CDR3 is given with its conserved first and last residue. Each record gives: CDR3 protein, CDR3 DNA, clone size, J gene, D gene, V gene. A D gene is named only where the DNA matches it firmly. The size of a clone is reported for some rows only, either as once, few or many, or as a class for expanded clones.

CDR3 protein: CASSKGVRVMGEQYF
CDR3 DNA: TGTGCCAGCAGCAAAGGGGTCAGGGTGATGGGCGAGCAGTACTTC
clone size: .
J gene: TRBJ2-7
D gene: .
V gene: TRBV7-2

CDR3 protein: CASSSSLTGGYHNEQFF
CDR3 DNA: TGTGCCAGCAGCTCCTCCCTGACAGGGGGCTACCACAATGAGCAGTTCTTC
clone size: .
J gene: TRBJ2-1
D gene: TRBD1
V gene: TRBV5-4

CDR3 protein: CASSQETGRETQYF
CDR3 DNA: TGCGCCAGCAGCCAAGAGACCGGGAGGGAGACCCAGTACTTC
clone size: .
J gene: TRBJ2-5
D gene: TRBD2
V gene: TRBV4-3

CDR3 protein: CASSLWGGNTEAFF
CDR3 DNA: TGTGCCAGCAGTTTGTGGGGGGGGAACACTGAAGCTTTCTTT
clone size: .
J gene: TRBJ1-1
D gene: .
V gene: TRBV28

CDR3 protein: CASSRGVGQGDYGYTF
CDR3 DNA: TGTGCCAGCAGCCGGGGCGTAGGACAGGGAGACTATGGCTACACCTTC
clone size: .
J gene: TRBJ1-2
D gene: TRBD1
V gene: TRBV7-8

CDR3 protein: CASRGGTSGGPRSEQYF
CDR3 DNA: TGTGCCAGCAGGGGGGGGACTAGCGGAGGCCCACGTTCGGAGCAGTACTTC
clone size: once
J gene: TRBJ2-7
D gene: TRBD2
V gene: TRBV5-4

CDR3 protein: CASSQREDRNQPQHF
CDR3 DNA: TGCGCCAGCAGCCAACGGGAAGACCGCAATCAGCCCCAGCATTTT
clone size: .
J gene: TRBJ1-5
D gene: .
V gene: TRBV4-1

CDR3 protein: CASSQDWVGLADEQFF
CDR3 DNA: TGCGCCAGCAGCCAAGATTGGGTAGGACTAGCCGATGAGCAGTTCTTC
clone size: .
J gene: TRBJ2-1
D gene: TRBD2
V gene: TRBV4-3

CDR3 protein: CASSLNPAAGETQYF
CDR3 DNA: TGTGCCAGCAGTTTAAACCCCGCGGCCGGGGAGACCCAGTACTTC
clone size: .
J gene: TRBJ2-5
D gene: .
V gene: TRBV27

CDR3 protein: CASSLEAGDGYEQYF
CDR3 DNA: TGTGCTAGCAGCTTAGAGGCGGGAGACGGGTACGAGCAGTACTTC
clone size: .
J gene: TRBJ2-7
D gene: TRBD2
V gene: TRBV7-7

CDR3 protein: CASSNRGSGNTIYF
CDR3 DNA: TGTGCCAGCAGCAACAGGGGTTCTGGAAACACCATATATTTT
clone size: .
J gene: TRBJ1-3
D gene: TRBD1
V gene: TRBV6-5

CDR3 protein: CASSTTPDRGMGEQYF
CDR3 DNA: TGTGCCAGCAGTACCACCCCGGACAGGGGGATGGGGGAGCAGTACTTC
clone size: .
J gene: TRBJ2-7
D gene: TRBD1
V gene: TRBV27

CDR3 protein: CASSTTGNRYGYTF
CDR3 DNA: TGTGCCAGCAGCACAACAGGGAACCGCTATGGCTACACCTTC
clone size: .
J gene: TRBJ1-2
D gene: .
V gene: TRBV9

CDR3 protein: CASSSRQFYGYTF
CDR3 DNA: TGTGCCAGCAGTTCTCGACAGTTCTATGGCTACACCTTC
clone size: .
J gene: TRBJ1-2
D gene: .
V gene: TRBV12-3/TRBV12-4

CDR3 protein: CASIDSMNTEAFF
CDR3 DNA: TGTGCCAGTATCGACAGCATGAACACTGAAGCTTTCTTT
clone size: .
J gene: TRBJ1-1
D gene: .
V gene: TRBV19

CDR3 protein: CASSLARPSSYNEQFF
CDR3 DNA: TGTGCCAGCAGCTTAGCGCGCCCAAGCTCCTACAATGAGCAGTTCTTC
clone size: few
J gene: TRBJ2-1
D gene: .
V gene: TRBV7-2

CDR3 protein: CASSQAPSGSSRGETQYF
CDR3 DNA: TGTGCCAGCAGCCAAGCCCCTAGCGGGAGCTCCCGGGGAGAGACCCAGTACTTC
clone size: .
J gene: TRBJ2-5
D gene: TRBD2
V gene: TRBV14

CDR3 protein: CASSLGYREPYEQYF
CDR3 DNA: TGTGCCAGCAGCTTAGGGTATCGGGAGCCCTACGAGCAGTACTTC
clone size: .
J gene: TRBJ2-7
D gene: .
V gene: TRBV13

CDR3 protein: CASSVEGSGWTEAFF
CDR3 DNA: TGTGCCAGCAGCGTAGAAGGGTCGGGGTGGACTGAAGCTTTCTTT
clone size: .
J gene: TRBJ1-1
D gene: .
V gene: TRBV9

CDR3 protein: CASSLVDYPGLAGGAHTGELFF
CDR3 DNA: TGTGCCAGCAGCTTAGTGGACTACCCGGGACTAGCGGGAGGAGCACACACCGGGGAGCTGTTTTTT
clone size: .
J gene: TRBJ2-2
D gene: TRBD2
V gene: TRBV7-8

CDR3 protein: CATRAPGANVLTF
CDR3 DNA: TGTGCCACCAGGGCTCCTGGGGCCAACGTCCTGACTTTC
clone size: .
J gene: TRBJ2-6
D gene: .
V gene: TRBV7-3

CDR3 protein: CASSPLGTGSFYNEQFF
CDR3 DNA: TGTGCCAGCAGCCCCCTCGGGACAGGGTCTTTCTACAATGAGCAGTTCTTC
clone size: .
J gene: TRBJ2-1
D gene: TRBD1
V gene: TRBV11-2

CDR3 protein: CASREGPGGQPQHF
CDR3 DNA: TGTGCCAGTAGGGAGGGGCCGGGGGGTCAGCCCCAGCATTTT
clone size: .
J gene: TRBJ1-5
D gene: .
V gene: TRBV19

CDR3 protein: CSVADRGGYNEQFF
CDR3 DNA: TGCAGCGTGGCAGACAGGGGGGGGTACAATGAGCAGTTCTTC
clone size: .
J gene: TRBJ2-1
D gene: TRBD1
V gene: TRBV29-1

CDR3 protein: CASSLGQEVFF
CDR3 DNA: TGCGCCAGCAGCTTGGGACAGGAGGTTTTCTTT
clone size: .
J gene: TRBJ1-1
D gene: .
V gene: TRBV5-1

CDR3 protein: CASSSGRGDGYTF
CDR3 DNA: TGTGCCAGCAGCTCGGGCCGGGGGGATGGCTACACCTTC
clone size: .
J gene: TRBJ1-2
D gene: .
V gene: TRBV7-2

CDR3 protein: CASSPPVNTEAFF
CDR3 DNA: TGTGCCAGCAGTCCCCCCGTGAACACTGAAGCTTTCTTT
clone size: .
J gene: TRBJ1-1
D gene: .
V gene: TRBV28

CDR3 protein: CASSLTGSSGANVLTF
CDR3 DNA: TGCGCCAGCAGCTTGACAGGGTCCTCTGGGGCCAACGTCCTGACTTTC
clone size: .
J gene: TRBJ2-6
D gene: .
V gene: TRBV5-1

CDR3 protein: CAASGRGYEQYF
CDR3 DNA: TGTGCCGCCAGCGGGAGAGGCTACGAGCAGTACTTC
clone size: .
J gene: TRBJ2-7
D gene: TRBD2
V gene: TRBV6-5

CDR3 protein: CASSRKLANTGELFF
CDR3 DNA: TGTGCCAGCAGCCGGAAACTAGCTAACACCGGGGAGCTGTTTTTT
clone size: .
J gene: TRBJ2-2
D gene: .
V gene: TRBV14

CDR3 protein: CASSHFGSNQPQHF
CDR3 DNA: TGTGCCAGCAGTCACTTCGGTAGCAATCAGCCCCAGCATTTT
clone size: few
J gene: TRBJ1-5
D gene: .
V gene: TRBV27

CDR3 protein: CASRPQGGVNEQFF
CDR3 DNA: TGTGCCAGTAGGCCCCAGGGAGGTGTCAATGAGCAGTTCTTC
clone size: few
J gene: TRBJ2-1
D gene: .
V gene: TRBV19

CDR3 protein: CSASEWGSGYEQYF
CDR3 DNA: TGCAGTGCTAGTGAATGGGGATCGGGGTACGAGCAGTACTTC
clone size: .
J gene: TRBJ2-7
D gene: .
V gene: TRBV20-1

CDR3 protein: CAIRPSSGEQYF
CDR3 DNA: TGTGCCATCAGGCCATCTTCGGGCGAGCAGTACTTC
clone size: .
J gene: TRBJ2-7
D gene: .
V gene: TRBV10-3

CDR3 protein: CASSVGGGEYGYTF
CDR3 DNA: TGTGCCAGCAGCGTAGGAGGGGGGGAATATGGCTACACCTTC
clone size: many
J gene: TRBJ1-2
D gene: .
V gene: TRBV9

CDR3 protein: CASSLTGGTEAFF
CDR3 DNA: TGTGCCAGCAGCCTCACAGGTGGGACTGAAGCTTTCTTT
clone size: .
J gene: TRBJ1-1
D gene: .
V gene: TRBV14

CDR3 protein: CASSPAGDRANYGYTF
CDR3 DNA: TGTGCCAGCAGCCCCGCAGGGGACCGAGCTAACTATGGCTACACCTTC
clone size: .
J gene: TRBJ1-2
D gene: .
V gene: TRBV3-1/TRBV3-2

CDR3 protein: CASGGQGQVSEKLFF
CDR3 DNA: TGTGCCAGCGGGGGACAGGGTCAAGTAAGCGAAAAACTGTTTTTT
clone size: .
J gene: TRBJ1-4
D gene: TRBD1
V gene: TRBV2

CDR3 protein: CASSSDAGTGGRNTIYF
CDR3 DNA: TGTGCCAGCAGCTCAGATGCCGGGACAGGGGGCCGGAACACCATATATTTT
clone size: .
J gene: TRBJ1-3
D gene: TRBD1
V gene: TRBV5-4

CDR3 protein: CASSRQGSENTEAFF
CDR3 DNA: TGTGCCAGCAGCAGACAGGGGTCAGAGAACACTGAAGCTTTCTTT
clone size: .
J gene: TRBJ1-1
D gene: TRBD1
V gene: TRBV7-2

CDR3 protein: CASSLVSPDTQYF
CDR3 DNA: TGTGCCAGCAGCTTAGTTAGTCCAGATACGCAGTATTTT
clone size: .
J gene: TRBJ2-3
D gene: .
V gene: TRBV7-2

CDR3 protein: CASSAGRDYGYTF
CDR3 DNA: TGTGCCAGCTCGGCAGGGAGGGATTATGGCTACACCTTC
clone size: .
J gene: TRBJ1-2
D gene: .
V gene: TRBV18

CDR3 protein: CASRITSRGSYEQYF
CDR3 DNA: TGTGCCAGTAGGATAACTAGCAGAGGTTCCTACGAGCAGTACTTC
clone size: .
J gene: TRBJ2-7
D gene: .
V gene: TRBV19

CDR3 protein: CASNTGQSSYNEQFF
CDR3 DNA: TGTGCCAGCAACACCGGACAGAGCTCCTACAATGAGCAGTTCTTC
clone size: .
J gene: TRBJ2-1
D gene: .
V gene: TRBV2

CDR3 protein: CASSSGKGGDEKLFF
CDR3 DNA: TGTGCCAGCAGTTCGGGGAAAGGGGGCGACGAAAAACTGTTTTTT
clone size: .
J gene: TRBJ1-4
D gene: TRBD1
V gene: TRBV28

CDR3 protein: CASSLWEGREQYF
CDR3 DNA: TGTGCCAGCAGCCTGTGGGAGGGCCGAGAGCAGTACTTC
clone size: .
J gene: TRBJ2-7
D gene: TRBD2
V gene: TRBV7-2

CDR3 protein: CASSLEGRDKPGNTIYF
CDR3 DNA: TGTGCCAGCAGCTTAGAAGGAAGGGACAAACCTGGAAACACCATATATTTT
clone size: .
J gene: TRBJ1-3
D gene: .
V gene: TRBV13

CDR3 protein: CAITETGIGTEAFF
CDR3 DNA: TGTGCCATCACCGAGACAGGGATCGGGACTGAAGCTTTCTTT
clone size: .
J gene: TRBJ1-1
D gene: TRBD1
V gene: TRBV10-3

CDR3 protein: CASTRGGKGEQFF
CDR3 DNA: TGTGCCAGCACTCGGGGGGGGAAGGGGGAGCAGTTCTTC
clone size: few
J gene: TRBJ2-1
D gene: TRBD2
V gene: TRBV6-5

CDR3 protein: CATGGGGEYQETQYF
CDR3 DNA: TGTGCCACCGGGGGGGGCGGAGAGTACCAAGAGACCCAGTACTTC
clone size: .
J gene: TRBJ2-5
D gene: TRBD2
V gene: TRBV7-9

CDR3 protein: CASSVTGSGELFF
CDR3 DNA: TGTGCCAGCAGCGTAACAGGGTCCGGGGAGCTGTTTTTT
clone size: .
J gene: TRBJ2-2
D gene: .
V gene: TRBV27

CDR3 protein: CASSLEAGGGVHEQFF
CDR3 DNA: TGTGCCAGCAGCTTAGAAGCGGGCGGGGGGGTCCATGAGCAGTTCTTC
clone size: .
J gene: TRBJ2-1
D gene: TRBD2
V gene: TRBV11-2

CDR3 protein: CASSVGLAGIEEQYF
CDR3 DNA: TGTGCCAGCAGCGTAGGCCTAGCGGGGATAGAGGAGCAGTACTTC
clone size: .
J gene: TRBJ2-7
D gene: TRBD2
V gene: TRBV9

CDR3 protein: CASSPGLGFTDTQYF
CDR3 DNA: TGTGCCAGCAGCCCTGGACTAGGGTTCACAGATACGCAGTATTTT
clone size: .
J gene: TRBJ2-3
D gene: TRBD2
V gene: TRBV5-8

CDR3 protein: CASSSSGDTGELFF
CDR3 DNA: TGTGCCAGCAGCTCGTCCGGGGACACCGGGGAGCTGTTTTTT
clone size: .
J gene: TRBJ2-2
D gene: .
V gene: TRBV11-2

CDR3 protein: CASSLSDYYEQYF
CDR3 DNA: TGTGCCAGCAGTTTATCCGACTACTACGAGCAGTACTTC
clone size: .
J gene: TRBJ2-7
D gene: .
V gene: TRBV27

CDR3 protein: CASRLLGASGSHEQFF
CDR3 DNA: TGTGCCAGTAGGCTACTAGGGGCTAGCGGGAGCCATGAGCAGTTCTTC
clone size: .
J gene: TRBJ2-1
D gene: TRBD2
V gene: TRBV19

CDR3 protein: CASSPANLAGSPYEQYF
CDR3 DNA: TGTGCCAGCAGTCCGGCTAATCTAGCGGGATCTCCCTACGAGCAGTACTTC
clone size: .
J gene: TRBJ2-7
D gene: TRBD2
V gene: TRBV28

CDR3 protein: CASSFQGNEAFF
CDR3 DNA: TGTGCCAGCAGCTTCCAGGGGAATGAAGCTTTCTTT
clone size: once
J gene: TRBJ1-1
D gene: .
V gene: TRBV7-9